This is a list of T cell receptor beta chains from one sample in a study of memory CD4+ T cells and cytomegalovirus serostatus. Assay: immunoSEQ multiplex PCR; the TCRdb copy retains only in-frame clones and omits some. The sample records approximately 44,000 clones, just over 75% being singletons. Sequencing used memory CD4+ T cells from blood. All receptors come from an adult in good health and CMV-seronegative. Both conserved end residues are part of each CDR3. Each record gives: J gene, D gene, V gene, clone size, CDR3 protein, CDR3 DNA. The D gene is left open where the match is weak. Clone size, where shown, is once, few, many, or a class for clones that have expanded.

J: TRBJ1-1; D: NA; V: TRBV2; size: NA; CDR3: CASRPRGGNTEAFF; DNA: TGTGCCAGCAGGCCCAGGGGTGGCAACACTGAAGCTTTCTTT
J: TRBJ2-2; D: NA; V: TRBV28; size: NA; CDR3: CASSGGLPGELFF; DNA: TGTGCCAGCAGTGGAGGACTACCCGGGGAGCTGTTTTTT
J: TRBJ2-1; D: TRBD2; V: TRBV28; size: few; CDR3: CASSPLARIYNEQFF; DNA: TGTGCCAGCAGCCCACTAGCGCGAATCTACAATGAGCAGTTCTTC
J: TRBJ1-5; D: NA; V: TRBV6-5; size: once; CDR3: CASSYGGLEQPQHF; DNA: TGTGCCAGCAGTTACGGGGGGCTCGAGCAGCCCCAGCATTTT
J: TRBJ1-4; D: NA; V: TRBV28; size: NA; CDR3: CASSFAGATNEKLFF; DNA: TGTGCCAGCAGTTTTGCAGGCGCAACTAATGAAAAACTGTTTTTT
J: TRBJ1-5; D: NA; V: TRBV29-1; size: NA; CDR3: CSVVDTPNQPQHF; DNA: TGCAGCGTTGTGGACACCCCCAATCAGCCCCAGCATTTT
J: TRBJ2-2; D: NA; V: TRBV7-9; size: NA; CDR3: CASSLGSAGELFF; DNA: TGTGCCAGCAGCTTAGGGTCCGCCGGGGAGCTGTTTTTT
J: TRBJ2-5; D: NA; V: TRBV4-2; size: few; CDR3: CASSQEGSLQETQYF; DNA: TGTGCCAGCAGCCAAGAGGGCAGCCTCCAAGAGACCCAGTACTTC
J: TRBJ2-7; D: TRBD2; V: TRBV11-3; size: NA; CDR3: CASSPRTSGGEFYEQYF; DNA: TGTGCCAGCAGCCCCCGGACTAGCGGGGGGGAGTTCTACGAGCAGTACTTC
J: TRBJ2-5; D: TRBD2; V: TRBV19; size: NA; CDR3: CASGSRRGEQETQYF; DNA: TGTGCCAGTGGGTCCCGCCGGGGGGAACAAGAGACCCAGTACTTC
J: TRBJ1-1; D: NA; V: TRBV29-1; size: NA; CDR3: CSAKPGWGMNTEAFF; DNA: TGCAGCGCTAAACCCGGGTGGGGCATGAACACTGAAGCTTTCTTT
J: TRBJ2-2; D: TRBD2; V: TRBV9; size: NA; CDR3: CASSPLAGGSGELFF; DNA: TGTGCCAGCAGCCCCCTAGCGGGGGGTTCCGGGGAGCTGTTTTTT
J: TRBJ1-2; D: TRBD1; V: TRBV9; size: NA; CDR3: CASSPRTGGGGYTF; DNA: TGTGCCAGCAGCCCCAGGACAGGGGGCGGAGGCTACACCTTC
J: TRBJ2-1; D: NA; V: TRBV5-4; size: NA; CDR3: CASSLDRDEQFF; DNA: TGTGCCAGCAGCTTGGACAGGGATGAGCAGTTCTTC
J: TRBJ2-5; D: NA; V: TRBV5-1; size: NA; CDR3: CASSPILGGQETQYF; DNA: TGCGCCAGCAGCCCTATTTTAGGCGGCCAAGAGACCCAGTACTTC
J: TRBJ2-7; D: NA; V: TRBV19; size: NA; CDR3: CASSPRTLQHEQYF; DNA: TGTGCCAGTAGTCCCCGGACGCTCCAACACGAGCAGTACTTC
J: TRBJ1-6; D: NA; V: TRBV4-2; size: NA; CDR3: CASSSLTVDNSPLHF; DNA: TGTGCCAGCAGCTCCCTGACCGTGGATAATTCACCCCTCCACTTT
J: TRBJ1-5; D: NA; V: TRBV5-6; size: NA; CDR3: CASSLAGINQPQHF; DNA: TGTGCCAGCAGCTTGGCCGGCATTAATCAGCCCCAGCATTTT
J: TRBJ2-4; D: NA; V: TRBV2; size: NA; CDR3: CASSVLAKNIQYF; DNA: TGTGCCAGCAGTGTCCTAGCCAAAAACATTCAGTACTTC
J: TRBJ1-6; D: NA; V: TRBV27; size: NA; CDR3: CASSLYGTSSYNSPLHF; DNA: TGTGCCAGCAGTTTATACGGAACTAGCTCCTATAATTCACCCCTCCACTTT
J: TRBJ2-3; D: NA; V: TRBV7-2; size: NA; CDR3: CASSFFVGLSGDTQYF; DNA: TGTGCCAGCAGCTTCTTTGTGGGATTGAGCGGAGATACGCAGTATTTT
J: TRBJ2-5; D: NA; V: TRBV5-1; size: NA; CDR3: CASNLGTSQETQYF; DNA: TGCGCCAGCAACCTCGGGACATCCCAAGAGACCCAGTACTTC
J: TRBJ2-3; D: TRBD1; V: TRBV29-1; size: NA; CDR3: CSVNPTGTDTQYF; DNA: TGCAGCGTTAATCCGACAGGGACAGATACGCAGTATTTT
J: TRBJ2-3; D: NA; V: TRBV9; size: once; CDR3: CASSVFLTDTQYF; DNA: TGTGCCAGCAGCGTCTTCTTAACGGATACGCAGTATTTT
J: TRBJ1-2; D: TRBD1; V: TRBV11-3; size: NA; CDR3: CASSLYSGGSYGYTF; DNA: TGTGCCAGCAGCTTATATTCAGGGGGTAGCTATGGCTACACCTTC
J: TRBJ1-2; D: NA; V: TRBV7-9; size: NA; CDR3: CASSLPSTTGGYTF; DNA: TGTGCCAGCAGCTTACCCTCCACGACGGGGGGCTACACCTTC
J: TRBJ2-5; D: NA; V: TRBV11-3; size: NA; CDR3: CASSPGADIKTQYF; DNA: TGTGCCAGCAGCCCTGGGGCTGACATAAAGACCCAGTACTTC
J: TRBJ2-7; D: TRBD1; V: TRBV28; size: NA; CDR3: CASRTGTGAYEQYF; DNA: TGTGCCAGCAGAACCGGGACAGGGGCCTACGAGCAGTACTTC
J: TRBJ2-7; D: TRBD2; V: TRBV6-5; size: NA; CDR3: CASSEGLAVTEQYF; DNA: TGTGCCAGCAGTGAGGGACTAGCAGTTACAGAGCAGTACTTC
J: TRBJ2-6; D: NA; V: TRBV19; size: NA; CDR3: CASTGRSLSGANVLTF; DNA: TGTGCCAGTACGGGCCGGAGCCTCTCTGGGGCCAACGTCCTGACTTTC
J: TRBJ1-2; D: NA; V: TRBV2; size: NA; CDR3: CASSAAEGYGYTF; DNA: TGTGCCAGCAGTGCCGCGGAAGGGTATGGCTACACCTTC
J: TRBJ2-3; D: NA; V: TRBV19; size: NA; CDR3: CASSGVPSTDTQYF; DNA: TGTGCCAGTAGTGGGGTACCCAGCACAGATACGCAGTATTTT
J: TRBJ1-4; D: TRBD1; V: TRBV5-1; size: NA; CDR3: CASSTGQATNEKLFF; DNA: TGCGCCAGCAGCACAGGACAGGCAACTAATGAAAAACTGTTTTTT
J: TRBJ2-3; D: NA; V: TRBV27; size: few; CDR3: CASRRTGGDTQYF; DNA: TGTGCCAGCAGGCGGACTGGGGGCGATACGCAGTATTTT
J: TRBJ1-4; D: NA; V: TRBV5-4; size: once; CDR3: CASSGYGEANEKLFF; DNA: TGTGCCAGCAGCGGGTATGGGGAGGCTAATGAAAAACTGTTTTTT
J: TRBJ1-6; D: TRBD1; V: TRBV28; size: many; CDR3: CASSSTGTNSPLHF; DNA: TGTGCCAGCAGTTCGACAGGGACTAATTCACCCCTCCACTTT
J: TRBJ1-1; D: NA; V: TRBV5-8; size: NA; CDR3: CASTIWLDTEAFF; DNA: TGTGCCAGCACCATTTGGCTAGACACTGAAGCTTTCTTT
J: TRBJ1-1; D: NA; V: TRBV2; size: NA; CDR3: CATAKGRAMNTEAFF; DNA: TGTGCCACCGCGAAGGGTAGGGCCATGAACACTGAAGCTTTCTTT
J: TRBJ1-2; D: TRBD1; V: TRBV9; size: NA; CDR3: CASSQRQGQSYTF; DNA: TGTGCCAGCAGCCAACGACAGGGACAGAGCTACACCTTC
J: TRBJ2-3; D: TRBD1; V: TRBV7-3; size: NA; CDR3: CASSPGTGVDTQYF; DNA: TGTGCCAGCAGCCCCGGGACAGGGGTGGATACGCAGTATTTT
J: TRBJ2-7; D: NA; V: TRBV6-1; size: NA; CDR3: CASSEQRVAYEQYF; DNA: TGTGCCAGCAGTGAGCAGAGAGTGGCCTACGAGCAGTACTTC
J: TRBJ2-7; D: NA; V: TRBV20-1; size: NA; CDR3: CSASEITEQYF; DNA: TGCAGTGCTAGTGAGATAACCGAGCAGTACTTC
J: TRBJ1-1; D: NA; V: TRBV6-4; size: few; CDR3: CASRGEGGGTEAFF; DNA: TGTGCCAGCAGAGGAGAAGGGGGTGGCACTGAAGCTTTCTTT
J: TRBJ1-2; D: TRBD1; V: TRBV28; size: NA; CDR3: CASSSGDSWGYTF; DNA: TGTGCCAGCAGTTCCGGGGACAGTTGGGGCTACACCTTC
J: TRBJ1-1; D: NA; V: TRBV5-6; size: NA; CDR3: CASSYRSMNTEAFF; DNA: TGTGCCAGCAGCTACAGGTCAATGAACACTGAAGCTTTCTTT
J: TRBJ1-1; D: NA; V: TRBV11-3; size: NA; CDR3: CASSPVATGGNTEAFF; DNA: TGTGCCAGCAGCCCTGTGGCAACTGGGGGGAACACTGAAGCTTTCTTT
J: TRBJ2-3; D: TRBD2; V: TRBV2; size: NA; CDR3: CASRVASGVDTQYF; DNA: TGTGCCAGCAGGGTGGCTAGCGGGGTAGATACGCAGTATTTT
J: TRBJ1-4; D: NA; V: TRBV14; size: once; CDR3: CASSPISGLGDEKLFF; DNA: TGTGCCAGCAGCCCCATATCCGGGTTGGGAGATGAAAAACTGTTTTTT